The sequence of this T cell receptor beta chain was determined in a study of shared clonotypes between healthy human individuals. TCRdb's copy holds only in-frame clones and misses some; the assay was immunoSEQ multiplex PCR. The data hold about 2.2 million clones, with just over 90% observed a single time. Naive CD8 cells were CD45RO-negative, positively selected for CCR7, excluding terminally differentiated effector memory CD45RA+ cells. V was shortened by 0 bases and J by 1 base, with 12 bases between the two germline ends. Germline-derived CDR1 and CDR2 are SGDLS and YYNGEE. The CDR3 spans 16 residues.

The clonotype comes from a man in his late teens or twenties in good health. Some clones in this sample may be carry-over from other donors' samples. This sequence joins TRBV9 and TRBJ2-3; D uncertain. The sample comprised naive CD8+ T cells from PBMCs. The CDR3: CASSVGRARGTDTQYF. CDR3 DNA: TGTGCCAGCAGCGTAGGCAGAGCAAGGGGCACAGATACGCAGTATTTT. Full variable domain (missing parts from reference TRBV9 and TRBJ2-3): DSGVTQTPKHLITATGQRVTLRCSPRSGDLSVYWYQQSLDQGLQFLIQYYNGEERAKGNILERFSAQQFPDLHSELNLSSLELGDSALYFCASSVGRARGTDTQYFGPGTRLTVL.